A selection of T cell receptor beta chains follows, all from one sample in a study of blood T cell repertoires in COVID-19. Assay: immunoSEQ multiplex PCR; the TCRdb copy retains only in-frame clones and omits some. This sample has 30,000 or so clones, with around nine tenths found just once. The sample was peripheral blood. The receptors were sampled from a human donor in a cohort sampled during active COVID-19. The CDR3 runs from the conserved cysteine through the conserved F or W. Size tells how often a clone was seen (once, few, many) or the class of an expanded clone, and some rows leave it out.

j_call: TRBJ2-1; clone_size: few; v_call: TRBV7-7; cdr3_aa: CASSLSLAGANEQFF
j_call: TRBJ1-3; clone_size: NA; v_call: TRBV5-8; cdr3_aa: CASTLWGAGNTIYF
j_call: TRBJ1-2; clone_size: NA; v_call: TRBV7-9; cdr3_aa: CASSLAGTGLTGYTF
j_call: TRBJ1-5; clone_size: NA; v_call: TRBV2; cdr3_aa: CASRITQGQPQHF
j_call: TRBJ2-7; clone_size: NA; v_call: TRBV2; cdr3_aa: CASRGPAGLTYEQYF
j_call: TRBJ2-3; clone_size: NA; v_call: TRBV6-5; cdr3_aa: CASPLADTQYF
j_call: TRBJ1-1; clone_size: NA; v_call: TRBV12-3/TRBV12-4; cdr3_aa: CASSLVVGAESFF
j_call: TRBJ1-1; clone_size: NA; v_call: TRBV6-5; cdr3_aa: CASSYLGGGTEAFF
j_call: TRBJ2-1; clone_size: NA; v_call: TRBV7-3; cdr3_aa: CASSPTSGGLDEQFF
j_call: TRBJ2-3; clone_size: NA; v_call: TRBV3-1/TRBV3-2; cdr3_aa: CASSPGLAGTDTQYF
j_call: TRBJ1-5; clone_size: few; v_call: TRBV18; cdr3_aa: CASSLRGQGDQPQHF
j_call: TRBJ1-3; clone_size: NA; v_call: TRBV3-1/TRBV3-2; cdr3_aa: CASSPYRAEGNTIYF
j_call: TRBJ2-3; clone_size: NA; v_call: TRBV5-1; cdr3_aa: CASSLTSGYTDTQYF
j_call: TRBJ1-2; clone_size: NA; v_call: TRBV6-5; cdr3_aa: CASSYSSDYGYTF
j_call: TRBJ2-7; clone_size: few; v_call: TRBV7-6; cdr3_aa: CASSPRVSYEQYF
j_call: TRBJ2-3; clone_size: NA; v_call: TRBV6-1; cdr3_aa: CASSEGAGGGTDTQYF
j_call: TRBJ1-1; clone_size: NA; v_call: TRBV30; cdr3_aa: CAWSVGTGRSTEAFF
j_call: TRBJ1-4; clone_size: NA; v_call: TRBV25-1; cdr3_aa: CASSDLARVDEKLFF
j_call: TRBJ1-2; clone_size: few; v_call: TRBV7-9; cdr3_aa: CASSFRGLSYGYTF
j_call: TRBJ1-2; clone_size: NA; v_call: TRBV6-1; cdr3_aa: CASSDRGEYGYTF
j_call: TRBJ1-2; clone_size: NA; v_call: TRBV15; cdr3_aa: CATSRDASQVYGYTF
j_call: TRBJ1-1; clone_size: NA; v_call: TRBV5-5; cdr3_aa: CASSLEGSGGAFF
j_call: TRBJ2-7; clone_size: NA; v_call: TRBV20-1; cdr3_aa: CSASWSQGIHEQYF
j_call: TRBJ2-7; clone_size: NA; v_call: TRBV11-2; cdr3_aa: CATHGLSSYEQYF
j_call: TRBJ2-5; clone_size: NA; v_call: TRBV18; cdr3_aa: CASSPNTGPQETQYF
j_call: TRBJ1-2; clone_size: NA; v_call: TRBV5-4; cdr3_aa: CASSLARGQKDGYTF
j_call: TRBJ1-5; clone_size: NA; v_call: TRBV4-2; cdr3_aa: CASSQDNRGNQPQHF
j_call: TRBJ2-2; clone_size: NA; v_call: TRBV10-1; cdr3_aa: CASSDRTSGAGELFF
j_call: TRBJ2-5; clone_size: NA; v_call: TRBV25-1; cdr3_aa: CASSEWGRGHETQYF
j_call: TRBJ2-2; clone_size: NA; v_call: TRBV4-2; cdr3_aa: CASSQVGGGTGELFF
j_call: TRBJ1-1; clone_size: NA; v_call: TRBV9; cdr3_aa: CASSAGYSGGTEAFF
j_call: TRBJ2-7; clone_size: NA; v_call: TRBV30; cdr3_aa: CAWSGGDRSYEQYF
j_call: TRBJ2-7; clone_size: NA; v_call: TRBV7-9; cdr3_aa: CASSFGQGEDEQYF
j_call: TRBJ2-1; clone_size: NA; v_call: TRBV6-5; cdr3_aa: CASSPGTGLGEQFF
j_call: TRBJ1-2; clone_size: NA; v_call: TRBV5-1; cdr3_aa: CASNVGTGDFRYGYTF
j_call: TRBJ2-7; clone_size: NA; v_call: TRBV5-1; cdr3_aa: CASSIRQGAYEQYF
j_call: TRBJ1-2; clone_size: NA; v_call: TRBV30; cdr3_aa: CAWSRGQGKYGYTF
j_call: TRBJ1-1; clone_size: NA; v_call: TRBV2; cdr3_aa: CASSGGTGGGGAFF
j_call: TRBJ1-3; clone_size: NA; v_call: TRBV4-1; cdr3_aa: CASSQFSPQGSGNTIYF
j_call: TRBJ1-1; clone_size: NA; v_call: TRBV6-5; cdr3_aa: CASSPGRRNTEAFF
j_call: TRBJ1-2; clone_size: NA; v_call: TRBV4-1; cdr3_aa: CASSRNYRDGYTF
j_call: TRBJ2-1; clone_size: NA; v_call: TRBV3-1/TRBV3-2; cdr3_aa: CASSQLASYEQFF
j_call: TRBJ1-1; clone_size: NA; v_call: TRBV7-9; cdr3_aa: CASSLAGAMNTEAFF
j_call: TRBJ2-3; clone_size: NA; v_call: TRBV18; cdr3_aa: CASSPSARGTDTQYF
j_call: TRBJ1-1; clone_size: NA; v_call: TRBV30; cdr3_aa: CALTDREAFF
j_call: TRBJ1-1; clone_size: NA; v_call: TRBV6-5; cdr3_aa: CASAGQAEAFF
j_call: TRBJ1-6; clone_size: NA; v_call: TRBV30; cdr3_aa: CAWSVRDRESSPLHF
j_call: TRBJ1-2; clone_size: NA; v_call: TRBV7-9; cdr3_aa: CASSPGTETNPNYGYTF
j_call: TRBJ2-2; clone_size: NA; v_call: TRBV14; cdr3_aa: CASSQDNLGVTGELFF
j_call: TRBJ1-1; clone_size: NA; v_call: TRBV21-1; cdr3_aa: CASILRGGTEAFF
j_call: TRBJ1-2; clone_size: NA; v_call: TRBV19; cdr3_aa: CASSIGQGIIGYTF
j_call: TRBJ1-2; clone_size: NA; v_call: TRBV30; cdr3_aa: CAWRRGQSIYGYTF
j_call: TRBJ2-5; clone_size: once; v_call: TRBV2; cdr3_aa: CASSEGGLVQETQYF
j_call: TRBJ1-1; clone_size: NA; v_call: TRBV10-3; cdr3_aa: CAISGRQGNTEAFF
j_call: TRBJ2-3; clone_size: NA; v_call: TRBV9; cdr3_aa: CASSLDGGTDTQYF